What follows are 30 T cell receptor beta chains derived from one specimen sequenced in a study of CXCR3-negative and CXCR3-positive naive CD8 T cells. TRB cDNA libraries were made by UMI-labeled 5' RACE. Each CDR3 protein gets one entry in TCRdb, which reprocessed the 5' RACE reads and gives no DNA. The ten top clones account for 9.5% to 12%, within a sample of approximately 41,000 distinct CDR3 sequences. Sequencing was done on a sample of memory CD8+ T cells from blood. These receptors were taken from a human donor in good health. Some clones in this sample may be carry-over from other donors' samples.

V is TRBV7-6 and J is TRBJ2-7; the TRBD1 assignment by TCRdb is unverifiable without DNA. The length of the CDR3 is 13 residues. The germline CDR1 and CDR2 sequences are SGHVS and FNYEAQ. The CDR3 reads CASSLRDAYEQYF.

V is TRBV28 and J is TRBJ2-7; TCRdb picks TRBD1, but there is no DNA to check that call. Looked up from germline, CDR1 is MDHEN and CDR2 is SYDVKM. The CDR3 is made up of 16 amino acids. CDR3 amino acids: CASSPLVGTLSYEQYF.

The gene calls are TRBV20-1 and TRBJ2-5; TCRdb reports TRBD1, a call that lacks DNA to check it against. Germline lookup yields CDR1 DFQATT and CDR2 SNEGSKA (reference sequence). The CDR3 extends over 14 amino acids. This CDR3 reads CSPQGLGAAETQYF.

The J gene is TRBJ2-1, the V gene TRBV9. Germline-derived CDR1 and CDR2 are SGDLS and YYNGEE. The CDR3 length is 16 residues. This CDR3 is CASSASGGSSYNEQFF.

V is TRBV4-2 and J is TRBJ1-2. The CDR3 extends over 14 amino acids. Germline V gives CDR1 LGHNA, CDR2 YNFKEQ. CDR3 sequence: CASSQDDVDGGYTF.

In terms of frequency, this clonotype is medium-sized. The rearrangement uses TRBV21-1 and TRBJ1-2; TCRdb lists TRBD1, though no DNA is available to test this call. TRBV21-1 corresponds to a pseudogene. The CDR3 spans 15 residues. The CDR3 spells CASSKDGQVAYGYTF.

The CDR3 spells CASSELGVESYGYTF. This chain uses TRBV25-1 with TRBJ1-2; TCRdb calls TRBD1, which cannot be checked without DNA. This CDR3 region has 15 residues. Germline CDR1 MGHDK, CDR2 SYGVNS.

The J gene is TRBJ2-7, the V gene TRBV28; TCRdb selects TRBD1, and the lack of DNA leaves this call unchecked. Germline V gene data show CDR1 as MDHEN and CDR2 as SYDVKM. The CDR3 covers 14 residues. This CDR3 reads CASSQNDRVGEQYF.

The chain combines TRBV7-9 with TRBJ1-4. CDR3 length: 14 residues. The germline gives CDR1 SEHNR, CDR2 FQNEAQ (reference sequence). CDR3 in amino acids: CASSLAGPSEKLFF.

The J gene is TRBJ2-3, the V gene TRBV7-7. Germline V gives CDR1 SSHAT, CDR2 FNYEAQ (reference sequence). This CDR3 spans 15 amino acids. The CDR3 is CASSLSAFSSDTQYF.

The chain joins TRBV28 to TRBJ1-1; TCRdb proposes TRBD1, but this gene call is untestable without DNA. CDR1 and CDR2 (germline): MDHEN, SYDVKM. This CDR3 has 13 residues. CDR3 protein: CASSLQGSTEAFF.

This chain uses TRBV7-6 with TRBJ1-2. CDR3 length equals 15 residues. The V gene's germline CDR1 is SGHVS and CDR2 FNYEAQ. The chain's CDR3 is CASSPNLTPNYGYTF.

This chain links TRBV6-2 or TRBV6-3 with TRBJ2-7. Germline V gene sequence: CDR1 MNHEY, CDR2 SVGEGT. This CDR3 is 16 amino acids long. This CDR3 reads CASSYSRGFGNYEQYF.

The chain couples TRBV20-1 to TRBJ2-2; lacking DNA, the TRBD2 call made by TCRdb goes unchecked. Germline assignment: CDR1 DFQATT and CDR2 SNEGSKA (reference sequence). The CDR3 is made up of 15 amino acids. CDR3 sequence reads: CSAPLASANTGELFF.

The chain employs TRBV7-8 and TRBJ2-7; TCRdb names TRBD1, which stays unverified in the absence of DNA. Germline CDR1 and CDR2: SGHVS and FQNEAQ. The CDR3 has 13 residues. The CDR3 sequence: CASREGQGHEQYF.

CDR3 sequence reads: CASRQLLGTEAFF. The rearrangement joins TRBV9 to TRBJ1-1. Germline V gene lookup returns CDR1 SGDLS and CDR2 YYNGEE. The CDR3 extends over 13 amino acids. The full variable domain, in which reference TRBV9 and TRBJ1-1 provide the parts outside the CDR3, is DSGVTQTPKHLITATGQRVTLRCSPRSGDLSVYWYQQSLDQGLQFLIQYYNGEERAKGNILERFSAQQFPDLHSELNLSSLELGDSALYFCASRQLLGTEAFFGQGTRLTVV.

The gene calls are TRBV9 and TRBJ2-5. This CDR3 is 14 amino acids long. The germline V gene encodes CDR1 SGDLS and CDR2 YYNGEE. CDR3 protein: CASSVTSVGETQYF.

CDR3 region: CASSRERQGDTDTQYF. This chain connects TRBV4-1 to TRBJ2-3; the TCRdb call, TRBD1, lacks DNA for checking. The germline V gene encodes CDR1 MGHRA and CDR2 YSYEKL. This CDR3 is 16 amino acids long.

The chain has TRBV7-6 and TRBJ2-7; TCRdb names TRBD1, which stays unverified in the absence of DNA. There are 14 residues in the CDR3. Per germline, CDR1 SGHVS and CDR2 FNYEAQ. The CDR3 here is CASSLEVARDEQYF.

J is TRBJ2-7 and V is TRBV9; the TRBD1 assignment by TCRdb is unverifiable without DNA. CDR1 is SGDLS and CDR2 is YYNGEE in the germline V gene. CDR3 length: 17 amino acids. This chain's CDR3 is CASSTYSGQGGIQEQYF.

V gene TRBV24-1 combines with J gene TRBJ2-5; TCRdb designates TRBD1, a call that cannot be tested without DNA. There are 17 residues in the CDR3. Germline V CDR1 and CDR2: KGHDR, SFDVKD. This CDR3 is CATSDQRTGGFQETQYF.

The chain combines TRBV29-1 with TRBJ1-2; TCRdb calls TRBD1, which cannot be checked without DNA. The germline V gene has CDR1 SQVTM and CDR2 ANQGSEA. CDR3 length: 14 residues. The CDR3 loop is CSVYDRGHPHGYTF.

This chain uses TRBV29-1 with TRBJ2-2; lacking DNA, the TRBD1 call made by TCRdb goes unchecked. This CDR3 is built from 13 residues. Looked up from germline, CDR1 is SQVTM and CDR2 is ANQGSEA. CDR3 protein: CSVRQENTGELFF.

The rearrangement joins TRBV29-1 to TRBJ2-1; TCRdb outputs TRBD2, but without DNA this stays unchecked. Germline CDR1 reads SQVTM; CDR2 reads ANQGSEA. The CDR3 covers 12 residues. The CDR3 loop reads CSVILAHNEQFF.

J is TRBJ2-3 and V is TRBV5-1; the TCRdb D gene call, TRBD2, has no DNA to confirm it. Germline assignment: CDR1 SGHRS and CDR2 YFSETQ. The CDR3 spans 19 residues. This chain's CDR3 is CASSHDPARGGGVTDAQYF.

The V call is TRBV29-1, the J call TRBJ2-2; as DNA is missing, the TRBD1 call by TCRdb cannot be tested. The CDR3 runs to 11 residues. Germline V lookup: CDR1 SQVTM, CDR2 ANQGSEA. The CDR3 sequence is CSIRGTGELFF.

CDR3 residues: CASSPEGQGSYEQYF. The V gene is TRBV5-1, the J gene TRBJ2-7; the TRBD2 assignment by TCRdb is unverifiable without DNA. The germline CDR1 and CDR2 sequences are SGHRS and YFSETQ. The CDR3 runs to 15 residues.

The chain is built from TRBV12-3 or TRBV12-4 and TRBJ2-2; TCRdb indicates TRBD1, and absent DNA this call remains unverified. This CDR3 contains 13 residues. This CDR3 is CASSFSGPGELFF.

The chain employs TRBV6-2 or TRBV6-3 and TRBJ2-7; TCRdb's D call of TRBD1 is untestable without DNA. The germline CDR1 and CDR2 sequences are MNHEY and SVGEGT. CDR3 size: 16 residues. This chain's CDR3 is CASSYGRVGGAHEQYF.

The chain couples TRBV14 to TRBJ2-7; TCRdb designates TRBD1, a call that cannot be tested without DNA. This CDR3 is 13 amino acids long. Germline V CDR1 and CDR2: SGHDN, FVKESK. The CDR3 here is CASSLRDTYEQYF. The whole variable domain, filled in from reference TRBV14 and TRBJ2-7, reads EAGVTQFPSHSVIEKGQTVTLRCDPISGHDNLYWYRRVMGKEIKFLLHFVKESKQDESGMPNNRFLAERTGGTYSTLKVQPAELEDSGVYFCASSLRDTYEQYFGPGTRLTVT.